Sequencing of this TCR beta chain was carried out in a study of beta chain features in type 1 diabetes. Study-wide background: Across all samples, some 110 million sorted cells were examined.

Whole-study findings and limits: These data did not resolve whether HLA type affects TCRB rearrangement.

Per the germline V gene, CDR1 is MDHEN and CDR2 is SYDVKM. There are 13 residues in the CDR3. The trim removed 8 bases at V and 4 bases at J, leaving 4 bases unmatched. The authors reverse transcribed all of the isolated RNA, so sequencing captured expressed TCRB transcripts. Repertoires were generated with immunoSEQ multiplex PCR, while TCRdb's copy carries only in-frame clones and drops some. This sample has 900,000 or so clones, with roughly 16% found just once. The table lists this clone with a count of one. Its antigen is still unknown. V gene TRBV28 combines with J gene TRBJ2-5, with 10 bases aligning to TRBD2. Specimen: naive CD4+ T cells from blood. The source is a woman aged 18-35 years in good health. The CDR3 loop is CASVSSGRETQYF. The CDR3 bases are TGTGCCAGCGTCTCTAGCGGGAGAGAGACCCAGTACTTC.